The present entry profiles one T cell receptor (beta chain) with its context. Its antigen is still unknown. PCR amplification relied on 60 Vbeta primers (plus 13 Jbeta primers). Measured with immunoSEQ multiplex PCR; TCRdb has only the in-frame clones, and not every one. The sample lists under 200,000 clones; approximately 84% were seen once. This record comes from a study of cytomegalovirus exposure and HLA in healthy donors. V dropped 4 bases and J dropped 7 bases, with 8 bases sitting between them. This CDR3 spans 12 amino acids. CDR1 and CDR2 from the germline V gene are MNHEY and SMNVEV (reference sequence). Study-level points and caveats: Three of the chains that were CMV-associated were confirmed in vitro to be specific for CMV antigens. TCR beta chain V- and J-gene trimming was linked, in a later analysis, to a missense variant in DCLRE1C. The number of N-insertions in an Asian-associated ancestry cluster was reportedly below the approximately 700-donor mean in a later analysis.

The sequenced sample was PBMCs. The origin of this receptor is a boy aged 2 to 9 in good health and CMV-seronegative. The chain links TRBV27 to TRBJ2-1, with D hard to call. CDR3 protein: CASSSYRNEQFF. The CDR3 coding sequence is TGTGCCAGCAGTTCCTACAGAAATGAGCAGTTCTTC.